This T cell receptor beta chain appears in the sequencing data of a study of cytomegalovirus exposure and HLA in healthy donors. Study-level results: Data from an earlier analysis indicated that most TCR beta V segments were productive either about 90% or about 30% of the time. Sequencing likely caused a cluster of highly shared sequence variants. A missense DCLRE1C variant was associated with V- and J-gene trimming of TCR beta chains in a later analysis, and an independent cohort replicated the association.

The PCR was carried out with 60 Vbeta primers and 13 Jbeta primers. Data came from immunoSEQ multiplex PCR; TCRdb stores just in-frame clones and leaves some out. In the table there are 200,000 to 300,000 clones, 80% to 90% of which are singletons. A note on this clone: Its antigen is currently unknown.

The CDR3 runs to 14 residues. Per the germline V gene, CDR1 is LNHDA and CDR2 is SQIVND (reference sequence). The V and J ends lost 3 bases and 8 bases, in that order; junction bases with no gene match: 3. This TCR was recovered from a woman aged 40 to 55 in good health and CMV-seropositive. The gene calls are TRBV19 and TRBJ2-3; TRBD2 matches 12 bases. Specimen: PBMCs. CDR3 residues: CASSMTSGSPTQYF. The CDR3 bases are TGTGCCAGTAGTATGACTAGCGGGAGCCCTACGCAGTATTTT.